These 13 T cell receptor beta chains were all obtained from the same sample, sequenced in a study of CD8 T cells in Susac syndrome. Random hexamers primed reverse transcription of about 0.45 to 1 ug RNA. Each CDR3 protein gets one entry after TCRdb re-called the immunoSEQ multiplex PCR reads with MiXCR. The sample includes some 170,000 distinct CDR3 sequences, 90% to 95% of them seen just once. Sequencing was carried out using CD4+ T cells from PBMCs. The source is a human donor with Susac syndrome.

The chain is built from TRBV20-1 and TRBJ2-7, with TRBD2 matching over 14 bases. CDR1 DFQATT and CDR2 SNEGSKA come from the germline V gene (reference sequence). Germline trimming cut 3 bases from V and 3 bases from J; bases unmatched to any gene: 7. The CDR3 is 16 residues long. The CDR3: CSASSGLAGGIYEQYF. CDR3 sequence (DNA): TGCAGTGCTAGTAGCGGACTAGCGGGAGGAATCTACGAGCAGTACTTC.

This chain links TRBV5-8 with TRBJ1-1; the match to TRBD1 covers 7 bases. The V segment lost 3 bases and the J segment 1 base; nucleotides outside the gene matches: 3. The length of the CDR3 is 14 residues. Per germline, CDR1 SGHTS and CDR2 YDEGEE. The CDR3 is CASSYTGANTEAFF. In nucleotides, the CDR3 is TGTGCCAGCAGCTATACAGGGGCGAACACTGAAGCTTTCTTT.

The gene calls are TRBV3-1 and TRBJ2-5; TRBD2 matches 13 bases. With V trimmed by 4 bases and J by 8 bases, 4 bases remained unmatched. The germline V gene has CDR1 LGHDT and CDR2 YNNKEL (reference sequence). The CDR3 is 14 amino acids. The CDR3 DNA sequence: TGTGCCAGCAGCCCCGGACTAGCGGGAGTAACCCAGTACTTC. It encodes CASSPGLAGVTQYF.

There are a few counts of this clonotype. The J gene is TRBJ1-1, the V gene TRBV5-4; the D gene is possibly TRBD1 (6 bases). Trimming took 2 bases from V and 5 from J, leaving 13 bases between them. Germline V lookup: CDR1 SGHNT, CDR2 YYREEE (reference sequence). The CDR3 is 14 amino acids. The CDR3 here is CASSFSQGGTEAFF. In DNA, the CDR3 is TGTGCCAGCAGCTTTTCACAGGGTGGAACTGAAGCTTTCTTT.

V and J are TRBV13 and TRBJ2-1, with no clear D. V lost 5 bases, J lost 1 base, and 12 bases lay in between. Germline V gene data show CDR1 as PRHDT and CDR2 as FYEKMQ (reference sequence). The CDR3 runs to 15 residues. The CDR3: CASSPPRRSYNEQFF. The CDR3 coding sequence is TGTGCCAGCAGCCCGCCCCGGCGGTCCTACAATGAGCAGTTCTTC.

V is TRBV4-2 and J is TRBJ1-6; D remains ambiguous. Germline V gene data show CDR1 as LGHNA and CDR2 as YNFKEQ. Trimming took off 0 bases at V and 2 bases at J, with 11 bases between the two ends. The CDR3 consists of 17 residues. CDR3: CASSQDGFTTYNSPLHF. In DNA, the CDR3 is TGTGCCAGCAGCCAAGACGGGTTCACGACCTATAATTCACCCCTCCACTTT.

This sequence joins TRBV5-6 and TRBJ2-5; 10 bases are shared with TRBD2. The trim removed 0 bases at V and 5 bases at J, leaving 1 base unmatched. CDR1 SGHDT and CDR2 YYEEEE come from the germline V gene. This CDR3 contains 14 residues. CDR3 protein: CASSLVSGRETQYF. In DNA form, the CDR3 reads TGTGCCAGCAGCTTGGTTAGCGGGAGGGAGACCCAGTACTTC. Drawing the rest from reference TRBV5-6 and TRBJ2-5, the complete variable domain is DAGVTQSPTHLIKTRGQQVTLRCSPKSGHDTVSWYQQALGQGPQFIFQYYEEEERQRGNFPDRFSGHQFPNYSSELNVNALLLGDSALYLCASSLVSGRETQYFGPGTRLLVL.

The chain recombines TRBV20-1 with TRBJ1-1, with a weak D call TRBD1 (6 bases). This CDR3 is built from 14 residues. Germline CDR1 is DFQATT and CDR2 is SNEGSKA (reference sequence). The germline V and J ends were trimmed by 0 bases and 2 bases, with 10 bases remaining between them. CDR3 in amino acids: CSARDPGQNTEAFF. The CDR3 bases are TGCAGTGCTAGAGATCCGGGACAAAACACTGAAGCTTTCTTT.

The chain has TRBV30 and TRBJ1-3; D gene uncertain. CDR1 is GTSNPN and CDR2 is SVGIG in the germline V gene (reference sequence). V dropped 0 bases and J dropped 4 bases, with 10 bases sitting between them. This CDR3 is 14 amino acids long. CDR3 amino acids: CAWSVFGQGNTIYF. The CDR3 nucleotides are TGTGCCTGGAGTGTTTTCGGGCAAGGAAACACCATATATTTT.

The V gene is TRBV20-1, the J gene TRBJ2-5, with TRBD2 identical over 8 bases. The germline CDR1 and CDR2 sequences are DFQATT and SNEGSKA (reference sequence). This CDR3 has 14 residues. V dropped 3 bases and J dropped 5; count of bases not matched to a gene: 8. CDR3 sequence reads: CSARTGGSFETQYF. Written as DNA, the CDR3 is TGCAGTGCTAGGACGGGAGGGAGTTTTGAGACCCAGTACTTC.

The gene calls are TRBV27 and TRBJ2-1; 9 nucleotides match TRBD2. V trimming: 2 bases; J trimming: 7 bases; junction bases outside the gene matches: 9. This CDR3 region has 16 residues. The germline V gene has CDR1 MNHEY and CDR2 SMNVEV (reference sequence). The CDR3 reads CASSLKRGALRNEQFF. Here the CDR3 DNA reads TGTGCCAGCAGTTTAAAGCGGGGGGCCCTACGGAATGAGCAGTTCTTC.

The V call is TRBV19, the J call TRBJ2-6; 10 positions agree with TRBD2. Trimming cost V 3 bases and J 2 bases; bases outside gene matches: 4. CDR1 and CDR2 from the germline V gene are LNHDA and SQIVND (reference sequence). The CDR3 is 17 amino acids. CDR3 amino acids: CASSIPSGSTGANVLTF. The CDR3 DNA reads TGTGCCAGTAGTATCCCTAGCGGGAGCACTGGGGCCAACGTCCTGACTTTC.

The chain has TRBV24-1 and TRBJ1-2, with a possible D match to TRBD1 (5 bases). The CDR3 sequence is 15 residues long. The V end was cut by 2 bases, the J end by 4 bases, with 13 bases between. CDR1 and CDR2 from the germline V gene are KGHDR and SFDVKD. CDR3 loop: CATSDSTAGRYGYTF. The CDR3 bases are TGTGCCACCAGTGATTCGACAGCAGGACGCTATGGCTACACCTTC.